In this sample, the clone carrying this T cell receptor (beta chain) turned up a few times. Its antigen remains unidentified. Trimming removed 6 bases from V and 8 bases from J, with 13 bases in between. The CDR3 is 13 residues long. The germline V gene encodes CDR1 WSHSY and CDR2 SAAADI. RNA served as the template for amplifying TCR beta CDR3 regions. Second-round multiplex PCR came after first-round RT-PCR with HTBI primers. From the multiplex PCR reads, TCRdb called clonotypes with MiXCR, one entry per CDR3 protein. The table lists 900,000 to 1,200,000 distinct CDR3 sequences, roughly two fifths of them singletons. This record belongs to a study of Graves' ophthalmopathy and Graves' hyperthyroidism. The study, taken as a whole, reports: Most expanded thyroid clonotypes above 0.001 frequency also appeared in blood.

The study excluded patients with other autoimmune diseases, uncontrolled infections, pregnancy or lactation. Clinical symptoms and serum thyroxine were used for diagnosis; TRAb, thyroid ultrasound and orbital computed tomography were also relied on. The chain has TRBV10-2 and TRBJ1-4, with D unclear. The clonotype comes from an adult man with Graves' hyperthyroidism. The sequencing input was peripheral blood or thyroid tissue (not recorded which). CDR3 in DNA: TGCGCCAGCAGCCACCGGGAATCCGAAAAACTGTTTTTT. Its translation: CASSHRESEKLFF.